The T cell receptor (beta chain) under discussion was sequenced for a study of T cells in Graves' hyperthyroidism and ophthalmopathy. RNA transcripts yielded amplified TCR beta CDR3 regions. A first-round RT-PCR of the TCR CDR3 used the HTBI primer set. A single record per CDR3 protein comes from TCRdb applying MiXCR to the multiplex PCR reads. Of around 700,000 distinct CDR3 sequences in the sample, roughly 32% were seen once. The ends lost 7 bases at V and 5 bases at J; junction bases unmatched: 11. The CDR3 is 15 residues long. The germline V gene encodes CDR1 SQVTM and CDR2 ANQGSEA. The chain employs TRBV29-1 and TRBJ2-2; TRBD1 agrees at 9 bases. The sequencing sample was made of blood. The receptor was isolated from a woman aged 40 to 50 with Graves' hyperthyroidism. The CDR3 spells CSAQRGTGSTGELFF. The CDR3 DNA is TGCAGCGCTCAAAGGGGGACAGGGAGTACCGGGGAGCTGTTTTTT.